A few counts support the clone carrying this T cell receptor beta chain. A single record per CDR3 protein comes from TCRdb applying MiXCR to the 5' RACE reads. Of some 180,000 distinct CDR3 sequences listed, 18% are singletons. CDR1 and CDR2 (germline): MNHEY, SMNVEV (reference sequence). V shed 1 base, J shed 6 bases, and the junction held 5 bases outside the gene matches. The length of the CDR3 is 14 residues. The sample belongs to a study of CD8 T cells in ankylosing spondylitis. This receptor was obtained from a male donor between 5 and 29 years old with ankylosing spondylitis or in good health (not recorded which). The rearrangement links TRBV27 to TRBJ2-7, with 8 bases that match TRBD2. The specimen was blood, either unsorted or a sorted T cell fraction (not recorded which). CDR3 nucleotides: TGTGCCAGCAGTTTATTCGGGAGGGCATCCGAGCAGTACTTC. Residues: CASSLFGRASEQYF.